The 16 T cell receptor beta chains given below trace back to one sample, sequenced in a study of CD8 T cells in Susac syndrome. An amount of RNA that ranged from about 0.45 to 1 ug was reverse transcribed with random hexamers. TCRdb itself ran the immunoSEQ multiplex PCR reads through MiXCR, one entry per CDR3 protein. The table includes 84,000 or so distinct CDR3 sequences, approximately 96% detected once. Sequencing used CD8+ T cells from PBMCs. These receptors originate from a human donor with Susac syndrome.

The CDR3 reads CSVDTLGPNYGYTF. CDR3 bases: TGCAGCGTTGATACATTAGGGCCTAACTATGGCTACACCTTC. The chain has TRBV29-1 and TRBJ1-2; no definite D call. The V end lost 3 bases, the J end lost 0 bases, and 11 bases lay between the germline ends. The CDR3 length is 14 residues. The germline V gene has CDR1 SQVTM and CDR2 ANQGSEA.

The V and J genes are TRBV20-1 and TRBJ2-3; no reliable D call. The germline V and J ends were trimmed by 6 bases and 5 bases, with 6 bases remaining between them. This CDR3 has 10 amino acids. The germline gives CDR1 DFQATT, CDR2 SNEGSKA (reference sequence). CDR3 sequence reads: CSAIKDTQYF. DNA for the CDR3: TGCAGTGCCATAAAAGATACGCAGTATTTT.

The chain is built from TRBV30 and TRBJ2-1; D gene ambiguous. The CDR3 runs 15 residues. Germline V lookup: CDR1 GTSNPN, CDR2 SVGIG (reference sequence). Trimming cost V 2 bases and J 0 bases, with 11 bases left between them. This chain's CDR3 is CAWSYGQSSYNEQFF. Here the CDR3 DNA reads TGTGCCTGGAGTTACGGGCAAAGCTCCTACAATGAGCAGTTCTTC.

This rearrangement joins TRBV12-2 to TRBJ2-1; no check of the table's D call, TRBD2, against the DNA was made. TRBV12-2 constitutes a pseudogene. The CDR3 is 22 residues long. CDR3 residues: CASRPAVNLLAGGMISYNEQFF. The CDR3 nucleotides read TGTGCAAGTCGCCCAGCGGTCAATTTGCTAGCGGGGGGTATGATCTCCTACAATGAGCAGTTCTTC.

The CDR3 DNA reads as TGCAGCGTCCTGGGTTTCGAGGACCGCAATGAGCAGTTCTTC. Amino acids: CSVLGFEDRNEQFF. The chain joins TRBV29-1 to TRBJ2-1; no definite D call. Trimming took 6 bases from V and 6 from J, leaving 18 bases between them. This CDR3 is 14 amino acids long. Germline V gives CDR1 SQVTM, CDR2 ANQGSEA.

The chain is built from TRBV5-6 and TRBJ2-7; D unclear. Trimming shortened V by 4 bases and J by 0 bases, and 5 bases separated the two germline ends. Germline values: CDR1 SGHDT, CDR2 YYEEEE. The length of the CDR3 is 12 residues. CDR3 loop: CASSGSSYEQYF. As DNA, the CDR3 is TGTGCCAGCAGCGGATCCTCCTACGAGCAGTACTTC. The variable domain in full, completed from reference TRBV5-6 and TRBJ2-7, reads DAGVTQSPTHLIKTRGQQVTLRCSPKSGHDTVSWYQQALGQGPQFIFQYYEEEERQRGNFPDRFSGHQFPNYSSELNVNALLLGDSALYLCASSGSSYEQYFGPGTRLTVT.

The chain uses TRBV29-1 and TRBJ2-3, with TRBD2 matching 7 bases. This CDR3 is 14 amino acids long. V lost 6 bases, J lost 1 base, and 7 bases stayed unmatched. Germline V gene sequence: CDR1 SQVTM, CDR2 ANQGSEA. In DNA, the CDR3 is TGCAGCGTAGCGGGGCGGGGCCGCACAGATACGCAGTATTTT. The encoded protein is CSVAGRGRTDTQYF.

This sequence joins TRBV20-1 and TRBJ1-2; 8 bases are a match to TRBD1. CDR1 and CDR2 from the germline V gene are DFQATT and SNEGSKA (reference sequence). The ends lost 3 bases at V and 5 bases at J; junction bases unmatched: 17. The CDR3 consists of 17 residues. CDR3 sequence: CSASYGTGERETYGYTF. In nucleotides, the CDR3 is TGCAGTGCTAGTTATGGGACAGGAGAAAGGGAGACTTATGGCTACACCTTC.

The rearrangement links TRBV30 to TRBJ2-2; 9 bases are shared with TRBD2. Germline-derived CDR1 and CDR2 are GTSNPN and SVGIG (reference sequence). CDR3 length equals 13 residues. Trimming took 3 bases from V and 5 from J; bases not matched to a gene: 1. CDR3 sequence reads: CAWRGLATGELFF. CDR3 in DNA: TGTGCCTGGAGGGGACTAGCAACCGGGGAGCTGTTTTTT.

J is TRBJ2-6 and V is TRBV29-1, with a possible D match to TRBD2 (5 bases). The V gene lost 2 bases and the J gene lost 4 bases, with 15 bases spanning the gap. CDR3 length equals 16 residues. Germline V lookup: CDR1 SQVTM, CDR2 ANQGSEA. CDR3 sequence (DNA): TGCAGCGTTGAAATCCGCGGGCAGGCCGGGGCCAACGTCCTGACTTTC. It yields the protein CSVEIRGQAGANVLTF.

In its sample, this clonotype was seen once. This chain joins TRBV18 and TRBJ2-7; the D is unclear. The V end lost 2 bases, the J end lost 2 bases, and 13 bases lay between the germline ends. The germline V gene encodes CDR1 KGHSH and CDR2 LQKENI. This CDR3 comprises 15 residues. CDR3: CASSPKDQGPYEQYV. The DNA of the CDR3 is TGTGCCAGCTCACCAAAGGACCAAGGGCCCTACGAGCAGTACGTC.

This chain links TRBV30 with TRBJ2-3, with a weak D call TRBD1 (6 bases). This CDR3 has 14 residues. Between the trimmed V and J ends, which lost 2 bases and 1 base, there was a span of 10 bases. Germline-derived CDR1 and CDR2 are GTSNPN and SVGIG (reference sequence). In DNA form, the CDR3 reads TGTGCCTGGAGTAAGGGACAAGGCACAGATACGCAGTATTTT. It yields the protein CAWSKGQGTDTQYF.

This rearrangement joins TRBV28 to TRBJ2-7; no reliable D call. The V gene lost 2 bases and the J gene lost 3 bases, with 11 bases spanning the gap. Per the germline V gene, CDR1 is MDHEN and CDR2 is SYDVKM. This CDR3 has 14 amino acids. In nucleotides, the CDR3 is TGTGCCAGCAGTTTAGTGGTGACCCGCTACGAGCAGTACTTC. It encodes CASSLVVTRYEQYF.

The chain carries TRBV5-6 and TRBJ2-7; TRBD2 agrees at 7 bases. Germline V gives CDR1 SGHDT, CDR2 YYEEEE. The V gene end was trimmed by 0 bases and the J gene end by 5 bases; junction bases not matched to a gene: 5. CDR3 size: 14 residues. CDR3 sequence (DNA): TGTGCCAGCAGCTTGGGACATGGACTAGACGAGCAGTACGTC. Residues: CASSLGHGLDEQYV.

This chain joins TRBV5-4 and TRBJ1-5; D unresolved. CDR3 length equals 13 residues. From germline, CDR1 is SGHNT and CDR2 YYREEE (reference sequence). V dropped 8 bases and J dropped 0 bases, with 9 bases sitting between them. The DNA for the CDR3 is TGTGCCAGTCACGACATTAGCAATCAGCCCCAGCATTTT. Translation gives CASHDISNQPQHF.

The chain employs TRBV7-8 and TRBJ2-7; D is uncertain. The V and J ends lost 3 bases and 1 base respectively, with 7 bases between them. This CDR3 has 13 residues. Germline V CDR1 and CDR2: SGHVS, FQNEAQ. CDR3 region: CASSFGPSYEQYV. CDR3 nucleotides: TGTGCCAGCAGCTTTGGGCCTTCCTACGAGCAGTACGTC.